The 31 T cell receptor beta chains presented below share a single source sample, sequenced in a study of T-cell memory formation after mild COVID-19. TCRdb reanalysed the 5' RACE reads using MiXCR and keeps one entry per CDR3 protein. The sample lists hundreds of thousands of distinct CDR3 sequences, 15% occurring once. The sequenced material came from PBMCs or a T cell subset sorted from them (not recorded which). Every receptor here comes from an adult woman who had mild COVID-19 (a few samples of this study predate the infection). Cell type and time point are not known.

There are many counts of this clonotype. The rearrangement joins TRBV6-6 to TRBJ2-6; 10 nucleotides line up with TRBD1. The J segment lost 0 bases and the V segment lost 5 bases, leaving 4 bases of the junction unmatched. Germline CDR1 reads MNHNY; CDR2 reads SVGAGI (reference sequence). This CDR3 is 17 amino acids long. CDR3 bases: TGTGCCAGCAGTCGGGACAGGGGCAGCTCTGGGGCCAACGTCCTGACTTTC. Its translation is CASSRDRGSSGANVLTF.

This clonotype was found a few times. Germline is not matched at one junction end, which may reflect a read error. CDR3 coding DNA: TGTGCCAGCACCACTTCGACAGATAGGCTTAGCTTC. Protein sequence: CASTTSTDRLSF. The rearrangement uses TRBV28 and TRBJ2-7; tentative D call: TRBD1 (5 bases). This CDR3 comprises 12 residues. Germline V gene lookup returns CDR1 MDHEN and CDR2 SYDVKM.

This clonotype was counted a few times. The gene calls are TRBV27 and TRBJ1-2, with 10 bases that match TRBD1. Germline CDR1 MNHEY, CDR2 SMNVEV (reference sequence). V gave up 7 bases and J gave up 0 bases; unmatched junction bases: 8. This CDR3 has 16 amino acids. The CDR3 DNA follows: TGTGCCAGCAATCCGGGACAGGGGAGAGCTAACTATGGCTACACCTTC. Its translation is CASNPGQGRANYGYTF.

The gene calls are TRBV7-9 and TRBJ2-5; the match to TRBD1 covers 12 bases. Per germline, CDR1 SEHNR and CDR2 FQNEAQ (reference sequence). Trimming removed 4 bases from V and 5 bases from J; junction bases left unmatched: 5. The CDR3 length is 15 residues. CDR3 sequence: CASSSGTGGAETQYF. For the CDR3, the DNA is TGTGCCAGCAGCTCCGGGACAGGGGGCGCGGAGACCCAGTACTTC. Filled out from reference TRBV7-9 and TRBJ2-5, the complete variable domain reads DTGVSQNPRHKITKRGQNVTFRCDPISEHNRLYWYRQTLGQGPEFLTYFQNEAQLEKSRLLSDRFSAERPKGSFSTLEIQRTEQGDSAMYLCASSSGTGGAETQYFGPGTRLLVL.

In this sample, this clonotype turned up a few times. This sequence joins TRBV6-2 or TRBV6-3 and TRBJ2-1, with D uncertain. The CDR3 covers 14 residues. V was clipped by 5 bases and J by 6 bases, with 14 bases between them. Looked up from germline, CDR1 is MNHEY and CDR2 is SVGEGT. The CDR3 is CASSPDINPNEQFF. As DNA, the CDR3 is TGTGCCAGCAGTCCCGATATAAATCCCAATGAGCAGTTCTTC.

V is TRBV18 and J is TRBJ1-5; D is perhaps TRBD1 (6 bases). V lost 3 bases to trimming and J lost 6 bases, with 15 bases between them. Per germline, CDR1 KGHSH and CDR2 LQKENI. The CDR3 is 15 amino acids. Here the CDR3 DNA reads TGTGCCAGCTCACCCGGACAGACGGGGGGTCAGCCCCAGCATTTT. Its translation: CASSPGQTGGQPQHF.

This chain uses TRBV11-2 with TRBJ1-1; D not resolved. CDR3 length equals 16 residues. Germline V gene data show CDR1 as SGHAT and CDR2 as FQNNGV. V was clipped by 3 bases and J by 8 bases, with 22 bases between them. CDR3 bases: TGTGCCAGCAGCTTCGAACCGGCAGGATGGAGGTCCGAAGCTTTCTTT. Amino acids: CASSFEPAGWRSEAFF.

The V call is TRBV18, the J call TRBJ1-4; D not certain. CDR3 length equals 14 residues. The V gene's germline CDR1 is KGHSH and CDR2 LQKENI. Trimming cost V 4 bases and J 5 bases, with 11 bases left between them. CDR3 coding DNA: TGTGCCAGCTCACAGCAGGCCGGCAATGAAAAACTGTTTTTT. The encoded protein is CASSQQAGNEKLFF.

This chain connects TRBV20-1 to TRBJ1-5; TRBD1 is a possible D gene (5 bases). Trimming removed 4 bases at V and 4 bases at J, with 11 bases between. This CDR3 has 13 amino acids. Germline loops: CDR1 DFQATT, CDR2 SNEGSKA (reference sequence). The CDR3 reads CSATSTVNQPQHF. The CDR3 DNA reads TGCAGTGCTACCTCGACAGTAAATCAGCCCCAGCATTTT.

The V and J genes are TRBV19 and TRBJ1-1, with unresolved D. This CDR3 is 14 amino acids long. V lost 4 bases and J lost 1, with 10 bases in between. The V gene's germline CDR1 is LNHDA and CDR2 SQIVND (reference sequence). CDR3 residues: CASSREVPNTEAFF. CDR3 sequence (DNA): TGTGCCAGTAGTAGGGAGGTCCCGAACACTGAAGCTTTCTTT.

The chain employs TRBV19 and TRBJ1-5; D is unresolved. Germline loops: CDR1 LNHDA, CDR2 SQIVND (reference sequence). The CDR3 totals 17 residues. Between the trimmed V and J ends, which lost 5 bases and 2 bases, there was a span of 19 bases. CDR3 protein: CASSQERQLRGNQPQHF. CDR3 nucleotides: TGTGCCAGTAGTCAAGAGCGGCAGCTGAGGGGCAATCAGCCCCAGCATTTT.

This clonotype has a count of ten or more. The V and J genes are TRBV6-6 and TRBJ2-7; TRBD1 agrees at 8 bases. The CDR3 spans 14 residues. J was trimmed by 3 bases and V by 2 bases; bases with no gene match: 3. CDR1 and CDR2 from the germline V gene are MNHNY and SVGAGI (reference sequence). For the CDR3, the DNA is TGTGCCAGCAGTTACCCCGGGACAGGCTACGAGCAGTACTTC. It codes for CASSYPGTGYEQYF.

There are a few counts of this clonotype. In nucleotides, the CDR3 is TGCGCCAGCAGGAGCCCGGGACAGGGGATTAATGAGCAGTTCTTC. This translates into CASRSPGQGINEQFF. The chain employs TRBV4-1 and TRBJ2-1; TRBD1 matches at 10 bases. V was clipped by 6 bases and J by 7 bases; unmatched bases: 9. CDR1 and CDR2 (germline): MGHRA, YSYEKL. This CDR3 spans 15 amino acids.

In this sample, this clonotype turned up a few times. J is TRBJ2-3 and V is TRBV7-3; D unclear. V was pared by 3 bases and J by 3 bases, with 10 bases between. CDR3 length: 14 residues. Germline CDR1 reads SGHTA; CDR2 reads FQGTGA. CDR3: CASSFRSHTDTQYF. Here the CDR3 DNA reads TGTGCCAGCAGCTTCCGGTCCCATACAGATACGCAGTATTTT.

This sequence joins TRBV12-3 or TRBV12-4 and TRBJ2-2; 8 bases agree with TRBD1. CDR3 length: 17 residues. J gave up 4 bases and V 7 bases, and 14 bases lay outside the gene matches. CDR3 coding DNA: TGTGCCAGCACCTTAAAGAACAGGGGGAGCGGCACCGGGGAGCTGTTTTTT. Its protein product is CASTLKNRGSGTGELFF.

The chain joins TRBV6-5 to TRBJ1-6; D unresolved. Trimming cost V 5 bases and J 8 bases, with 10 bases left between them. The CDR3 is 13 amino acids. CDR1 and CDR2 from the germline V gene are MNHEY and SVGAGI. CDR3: CASSNNRDSPLHF. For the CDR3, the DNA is TGTGCCAGCAGTAACAACCGGGATTCACCCCTCCACTTT.

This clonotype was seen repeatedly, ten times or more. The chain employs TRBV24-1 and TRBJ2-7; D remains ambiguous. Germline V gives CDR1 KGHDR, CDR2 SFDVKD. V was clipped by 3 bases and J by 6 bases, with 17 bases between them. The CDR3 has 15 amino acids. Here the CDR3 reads CATSDPRTATGEQYF. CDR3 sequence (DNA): TGTGCCACCAGTGATCCCCGGACGGCGACGGGCGAGCAGTACTTC.

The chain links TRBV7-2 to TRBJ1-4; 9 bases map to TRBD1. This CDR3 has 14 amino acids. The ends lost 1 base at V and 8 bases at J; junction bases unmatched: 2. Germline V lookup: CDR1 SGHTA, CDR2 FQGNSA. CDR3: CASSLDRGREKLFF. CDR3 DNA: TGTGCCAGCAGCTTAGACAGGGGGCGAGAAAAACTGTTTTTT.

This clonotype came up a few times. CDR3 nucleotide sequence: TGCGCCAGCAGGAGCGGCGGGGGCAGGAGTGAAGCTTTCTTT. It is translated as CASRSGGGRSEAFF. The V call is TRBV5-1, the J call TRBJ1-1; TRBD1 is a possible D gene (6 bases). The CDR3 loop spans 14 amino acids. Germline CDR1 reads SGHRS; CDR2 reads YFSETQ. V was trimmed by 5 bases and J by 7 bases, leaving 18 bases between them.

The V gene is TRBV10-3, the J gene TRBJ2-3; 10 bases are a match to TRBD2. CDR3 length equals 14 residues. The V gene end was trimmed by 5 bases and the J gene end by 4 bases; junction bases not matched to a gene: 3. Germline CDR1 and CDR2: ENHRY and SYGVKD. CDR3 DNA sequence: TGTGCCATCAGTAGCGGGGGGGCCCCAGATACGCAGTATTTT. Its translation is CAISSGGAPDTQYF.

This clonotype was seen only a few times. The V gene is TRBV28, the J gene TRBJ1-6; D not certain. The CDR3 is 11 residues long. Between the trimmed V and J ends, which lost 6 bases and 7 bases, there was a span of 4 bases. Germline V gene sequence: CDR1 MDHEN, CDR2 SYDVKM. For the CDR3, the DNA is TGTGCCAGCAGCGCGAATTCACCCCTCCACTTT. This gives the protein CASSANSPLHF.

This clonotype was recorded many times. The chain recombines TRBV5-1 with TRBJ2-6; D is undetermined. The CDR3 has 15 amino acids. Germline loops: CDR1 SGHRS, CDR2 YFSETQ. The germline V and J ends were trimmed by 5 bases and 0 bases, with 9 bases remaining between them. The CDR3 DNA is TGCGCCAGCAGACAGCTCGACTCTGGGGCCAACGTCCTGACTTTC. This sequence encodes CASRQLDSGANVLTF.

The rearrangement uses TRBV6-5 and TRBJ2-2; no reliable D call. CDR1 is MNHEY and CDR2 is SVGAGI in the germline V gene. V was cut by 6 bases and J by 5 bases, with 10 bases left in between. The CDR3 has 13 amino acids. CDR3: CASSTPGTGELFF. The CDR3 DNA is TGTGCCAGCAGCACCCCCGGGACCGGGGAGCTGTTTTTT.

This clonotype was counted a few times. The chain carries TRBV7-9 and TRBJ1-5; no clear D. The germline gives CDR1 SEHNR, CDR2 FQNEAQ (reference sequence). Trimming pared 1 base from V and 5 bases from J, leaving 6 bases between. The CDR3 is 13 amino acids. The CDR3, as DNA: TGTGCCAGCAGCTTAGGGAAAGATCAGCCCCAGCATTTT. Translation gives CASSLGKDQPQHF.

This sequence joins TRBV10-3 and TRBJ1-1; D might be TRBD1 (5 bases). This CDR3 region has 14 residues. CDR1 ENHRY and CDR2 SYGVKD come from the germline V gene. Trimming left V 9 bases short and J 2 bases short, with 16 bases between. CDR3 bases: TGTGCCATATCGCAGGGACCCTATAACACTGAAGCTTTCTTT. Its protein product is CAISQGPYNTEAFF.

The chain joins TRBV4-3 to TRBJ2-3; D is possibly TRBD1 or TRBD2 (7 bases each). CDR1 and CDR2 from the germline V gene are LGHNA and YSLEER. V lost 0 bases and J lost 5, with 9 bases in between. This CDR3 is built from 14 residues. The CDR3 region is CASSQDRGGDTQYF. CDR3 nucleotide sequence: TGCGCCAGCAGCCAAGACAGGGGGGGAGATACGCAGTATTTT.

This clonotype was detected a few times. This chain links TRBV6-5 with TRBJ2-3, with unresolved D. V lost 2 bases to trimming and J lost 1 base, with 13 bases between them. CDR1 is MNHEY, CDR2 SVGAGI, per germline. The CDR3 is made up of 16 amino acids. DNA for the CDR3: TGTGCCAGCAGTTACAGTATCCCGGGTGGCACAGATACGCAGTATTTT. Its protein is CASSYSIPGGTDTQYF.

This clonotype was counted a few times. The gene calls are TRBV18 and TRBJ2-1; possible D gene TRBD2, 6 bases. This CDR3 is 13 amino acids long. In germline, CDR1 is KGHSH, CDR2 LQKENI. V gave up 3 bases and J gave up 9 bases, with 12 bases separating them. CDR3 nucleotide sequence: TGTGCCAGCTCACCGTTGTGGGGAGGTGAGCAGTTCTTC. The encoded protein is CASSPLWGGEQFF.

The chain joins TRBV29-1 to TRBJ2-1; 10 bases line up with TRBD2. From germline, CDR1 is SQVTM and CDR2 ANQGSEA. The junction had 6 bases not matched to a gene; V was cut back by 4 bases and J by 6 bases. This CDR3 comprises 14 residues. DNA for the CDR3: TGCAGCGTTGCGCCTAGCGGGAGCTCCAATGAGCAGTTCTTC. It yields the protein CSVAPSGSSNEQFF.

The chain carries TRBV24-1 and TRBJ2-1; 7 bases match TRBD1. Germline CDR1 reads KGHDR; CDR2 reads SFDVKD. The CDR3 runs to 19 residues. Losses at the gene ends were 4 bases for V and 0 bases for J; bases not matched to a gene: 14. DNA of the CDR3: TGTGCCACCAGTGACTCAAAGAGGACAGGCCGAATCTCCTACAATGAGCAGTTCTTC. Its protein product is CATSDSKRTGRISYNEQFF.

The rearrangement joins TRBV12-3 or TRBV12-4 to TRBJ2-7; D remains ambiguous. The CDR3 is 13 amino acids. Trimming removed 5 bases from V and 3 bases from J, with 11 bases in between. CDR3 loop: CASSRTPIYEQYF. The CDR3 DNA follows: TGTGCCAGCAGTCGAACCCCTATCTACGAGCAGTACTTC.